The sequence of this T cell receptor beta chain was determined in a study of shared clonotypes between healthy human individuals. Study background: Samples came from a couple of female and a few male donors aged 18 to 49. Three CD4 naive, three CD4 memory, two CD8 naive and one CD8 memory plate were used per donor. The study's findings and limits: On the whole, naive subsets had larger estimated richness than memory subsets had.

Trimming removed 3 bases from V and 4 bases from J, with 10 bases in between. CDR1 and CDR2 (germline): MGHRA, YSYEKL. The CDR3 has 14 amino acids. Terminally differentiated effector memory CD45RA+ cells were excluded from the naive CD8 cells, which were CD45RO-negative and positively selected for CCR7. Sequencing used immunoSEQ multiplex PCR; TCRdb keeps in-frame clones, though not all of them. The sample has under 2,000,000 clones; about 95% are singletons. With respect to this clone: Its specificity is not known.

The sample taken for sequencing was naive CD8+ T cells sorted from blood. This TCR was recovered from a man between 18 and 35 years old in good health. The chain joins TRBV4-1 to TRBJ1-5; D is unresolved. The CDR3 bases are TGCGCCAGCAGCCATACAGAGAATAATCAGCCCCAGCATTTT. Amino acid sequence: CASSHTENNQPQHF.